What follows are 22 T cell receptor beta chains derived from one specimen sequenced in a study of cytotoxic CD8 clonotypes in ibrutinib-treated CLL. Some clones are missing from TCRdb's copy, which holds only in-frame ones; the method was immunoSEQ multiplex PCR. This sample has some 130,000 clones; roughly 88% occur once, and the top ten carry approximately 2%. The sequenced sample was PBMCs, obtained after 24 months of ibrutinib treatment. The receptors stem from a human donor with chronic lymphocytic leukemia.

The gene calls are TRBV28 and TRBJ2-5; possible D gene TRBD2, 5 bases. Trimming left V 4 bases short and J 2 bases short, with 14 bases between. The V gene's germline CDR1 is MDHEN and CDR2 SYDVKM. The CDR3 covers 15 residues. For the CDR3, the DNA is TGTGCCAGCAGTTCCTCCTTGGGGAGTCAAGAGACCCAGTACTTC. This codes for CASSSSLGSQETQYF. The whole variable domain, filled in from reference TRBV28 and TRBJ2-5, reads DVKVTQSSRYLVKRTGEKVFLECVQDMDHENMFWYRQDPGLGLRLIYFSYDVKMKEKGDIPEGYSVSREKKERFSLILESASTNQTSMYLCASSSSLGSQETQYFGPGTRLLVL.

The chain uses TRBV6-6 and TRBJ2-5; 7 positions agree with TRBD2. The CDR3 contains 16 residues. The junction had 10 bases not matched to a gene; V was cut back by 5 bases and J by 1 base. Germline V gene data show CDR1 as MNHNY and CDR2 as SVGAGI (reference sequence). The CDR3 reads CASSPLMGGVQETQYF. The CDR3 DNA reads as TGTGCCAGCAGTCCCTTAATGGGAGGGGTCCAAGAGACCCAGTACTTC.

V gene TRBV28 combines with J gene TRBJ2-7, with 12 bases identical to TRBD1. Germline V gene data show CDR1 as MDHEN and CDR2 as SYDVKM. CDR3 size: 14 residues. After removal of 10 bases from V and 6 bases from J, the junction contained 10 bases not matched to a gene. CDR3 loop: CATTYGTGGREQYF. The CDR3 bases are TGTGCCACAACCTACGGGACAGGGGGCCGCGAGCAGTACTTC.

The chain carries TRBV28 and TRBJ2-2; D tentatively fits TRBD1 or TRBD2 (6 bases each). Trimming took off 7 bases at V and 6 bases at J, with 15 bases between the two ends. The CDR3 is made up of 14 amino acids. Germline values: CDR1 MDHEN, CDR2 SYDVKM. CDR3 protein: CASKQGGTPGELFF. In DNA, the CDR3 is TGTGCCAGCAAACAGGGAGGAACCCCCGGGGAGCTGTTTTTT.

As for this clone: A junction boundary mismatches the germline segment, possibly from a read error. This chain joins TRBV7-6 and TRBJ2-2, with 11 positions matching TRBD1. This CDR3 comprises 16 residues. Germline V CDR1 and CDR2: SGHVS, FNYEAQ. The CDR3 region is CASSLGQGAVTGELFF. The DNA for the CDR3 is TGTGCCAGCAGTTTAGGACAGGGGGCCGTCACCGGGGAGCTGTTTTTT. Based on the CDR3 plus reference TRBV7-6 and TRBJ2-2, the full variable domain is GAGVSQSPRYKVTKRGQDVALRCDPISGHVSLYWYRQALGQGPEFLTYFNYEAQQDKSGLPNDRFSAERPEGSISTLTIQRTEQRDSAMYRCASSLGQGAVTGELFFGEGSRLTVL.

DNA of the CDR3: TGTGCCATCAGTGAGGGACTAGCCACCGGGGAGCTGTTTTTT. Encoded protein: CAISEGLATGELFF. The rearrangement uses TRBV10-3 and TRBJ2-2, with 8 bases lining up with TRBD2. Trimming took 2 bases from V and 4 from J; bases not matched to a gene: 0. The CDR3 loop spans 14 amino acids. Germline loops: CDR1 ENHRY, CDR2 SYGVKD.

As concerns this clone: One junction end disagrees with the germline gene, perhaps due to a read error. J is TRBJ2-1 and V is TRBV7-7, with 9 bases aligning to TRBD1. Per germline, CDR1 SSHAT and CDR2 FNYEAQ (reference sequence). The CDR3 is made up of 13 amino acids. The CDR3 is CASSLDETGGQFF. The DNA for the CDR3 is TGTGCTAGCAGCTTAGACGAGACAGGGGGGCAGTTCTTC.

The chain couples TRBV4-1 to TRBJ1-2; D is undetermined. V lost 0 bases, J lost 11 bases, and 13 bases lay in between. CDR3 length: 13 residues. Looked up from germline, CDR1 is MGHRA and CDR2 is YSYEKL. The CDR3 region has the DNA TGCGCCAGCAGCCAAGAATTCCCAGTCGAGTACACCTTC. It codes for CASSQEFPVEYTF.

This sequence joins TRBV6-5 and TRBJ2-3; D unresolved. V lost 8 bases to trimming and J lost 3 bases, with 9 bases between them. The length of the CDR3 is 12 residues. The germline CDR1 and CDR2 sequences are MNHEY and SVGAGI. CDR3 sequence (DNA): TGTGCCAGCGGGAAGAGGACAGATACGCAGTATTTT. Translated: CASGKRTDTQYF.

V gene TRBV19 combines with J gene TRBJ1-5; unclear D gene. CDR3 length equals 15 residues. The germline gives CDR1 LNHDA, CDR2 SQIVND (reference sequence). Trimming shortened V by 6 bases and J by 0 bases, and 12 bases separated the two germline ends. In nucleotides, the CDR3 is TGTGCCAGTAGCGACCAAGGCAATAGCAATCAGCCCCAGCATTTT. It translates to CASSDQGNSNQPQHF.

The rearrangement uses TRBV28 and TRBJ2-6, with D uncertain. Germline CDR1 and CDR2: MDHEN and SYDVKM. V dropped 5 bases and J dropped 2 bases, with 22 bases sitting between them. There are 19 residues in the CDR3. The DNA of the CDR3 is TGTGCCAGCAGTCCGCCAGCTTCGTACACAATTACTGGGGCCAACGTCCTGACTTTC. This translates into CASSPPASYTITGANVLTF.

The chain has TRBV6-5 and TRBJ1-6, with D maybe TRBD1 (6 bases). V was shortened by 6 bases and J by 5 bases, with 14 bases between the two germline ends. The germline gives CDR1 MNHEY, CDR2 SVGAGI. The length of the CDR3 is 15 residues. CDR3 amino acids: CASRTGGGNNSPLHF. The DNA for the CDR3 is TGTGCCAGCAGGACAGGTGGGGGGAATAATTCACCCCTCCACTTT.

In the case of this clone: Other DNA sequences in the same sample also yield this CDR3. The chain joins TRBV9 to TRBJ1-5, with no clear D. The length of the CDR3 is 15 residues. Trimming removed 0 bases from V and 0 bases from J, with 7 bases in between. Germline V gene data show CDR1 as SGDLS and CDR2 as YYNGEE. This CDR3 is CASSVGGTSNQPQHF. In nucleotides, the CDR3 is TGTGCCAGCAGCGTAGGGGGAACTAGCAATCAGCCCCAGCATTTT.

The chain uses TRBV27 and TRBJ2-1; 9 bases fit TRBD2. V was pared by 6 bases and J by 5 bases, with 11 bases of the junction left unmatched. CDR3 length: 16 amino acids. Germline V CDR1 and CDR2: MNHEY, SMNVEV (reference sequence). CDR3 coding DNA: TGTGCCAGCAGCCGGGACCGACTAGCGGACAACAATGAGCAGTTCTTC. Translating it yields CASSRDRLADNNEQFF.

This clone was recorded only once. The J gene is TRBJ1-1, the V gene TRBV9; 10 bases are shared with TRBD1. The CDR3 sequence is 14 residues long. The trim removed 3 bases at V and 6 bases at J, leaving 5 bases unmatched. In germline, CDR1 is SGDLS, CDR2 YYNGEE. The CDR3 nucleotides read TGTGCCAGCAGCGCCCACGACAGGGGGCCTGAAGCTTTCTTT. This codes for CASSAHDRGPEAFF.

The chain uses TRBV5-4 and TRBJ1-1; the D gene is possibly TRBD1 (5 bases). CDR1 SGHNT and CDR2 YYREEE come from the germline V gene (reference sequence). Trimming took 4 bases from V and 4 from J, leaving 14 bases between them. The CDR3 contains 14 residues. The CDR3 DNA is TGTGCCAGCAGCCCTCAAGCAGGGCCCACTGAAGCTTTCTTT. Its translation: CASSPQAGPTEAFF.

The CDR3 sequence is CASSSSGIAKNIQYF. In DNA form, the CDR3 reads TGTGCCAGCAGCTCTTCCGGGATAGCCAAAAACATTCAGTACTTC. The chain employs TRBV28 and TRBJ2-4, with D possibly TRBD2 on 5 matching bases. The CDR3 loop spans 15 amino acids. V lost 6 bases, J lost 0 bases, and 12 bases lay in between. Germline V gene lookup returns CDR1 MDHEN and CDR2 SYDVKM.

The J gene is TRBJ2-7, the V gene TRBV19, with D perhaps matching TRBD1 (5 bases). The CDR3 runs 14 residues. Germline CDR1 is LNHDA and CDR2 is SQIVND (reference sequence). The germline V and J ends were trimmed by 7 bases and 2 bases, with 15 bases remaining between them. The chain's CDR3 is CASNPRGGPYEQYF. The CDR3 region has the DNA TGTGCCAGTAATCCAAGGGGCGGTCCCTACGAGCAGTACTTC.

V and J are TRBV28 and TRBJ2-1; D assignment may be TRBD1 or TRBD2 (6 bases each). The CDR3 loop spans 17 amino acids. Trimming shortened V by 6 bases and J by 0 bases, and 18 bases separated the two germline ends. Germline-derived CDR1 and CDR2 are MDHEN and SYDVKM. CDR3 sequence reads: CASSILGGRNSYNEQFF. CDR3 DNA: TGTGCCAGCAGCATCCTAGGGGGGAGAAACTCCTACAATGAGCAGTTCTTC.

The CDR3 bases are TGCGCCAGCAGCTCCGACAGCTACAATGAGCAGTTCTTC. Protein product: CASSSDSYNEQFF. This sequence joins TRBV5-1 and TRBJ2-1; D is perhaps TRBD1 (5 bases). The CDR3 extends over 13 amino acids. CDR1 and CDR2 (germline): SGHRS, YFSETQ. Between the trimmed V and J ends, which lost 3 bases and 3 bases, there was a span of 7 bases.

As DNA, the CDR3 is TGTGCCAGCAGCTTACAAAGGCAGGGGTCTTCCTACGAGCAGTACTTC. Its translation: CASSLQRQGSSYEQYF. The V gene is TRBV5-4, the J gene TRBJ2-7, with D possibly TRBD1 on 6 matching bases. V lost 2 bases and J lost 1, with 16 bases in between. The CDR3 is 16 amino acids. Germline CDR1 SGHNT, CDR2 YYREEE (reference sequence).

This chain uses TRBV10-3 with TRBJ1-2; D not resolved. Trimming pared 3 bases from V and 0 bases from J, leaving 8 bases between. The length of the CDR3 is 14 residues. CDR1 is ENHRY, CDR2 SYGVKD, per germline. This chain's CDR3 is CAISEQSSNYGYTF. The DNA of the CDR3 is TGTGCCATCAGTGAACAAAGCTCTAACTATGGCTACACCTTC.